Below are 5 T cell receptor beta chains sequenced from a single sample in a study of beta chain features in type 1 diabetes (dated by TCRdb to the late 2010s). The library was obtained by the immunoSEQ multiplex PCR assay. The High Capacity cDNA Reverse Transcription Kit was used to reverse transcribe all of the isolated RNA, meaning that expressed TCRB transcripts were what got sequenced. What TCRdb holds here is the immuneACCESS table cut down to in-frame rearrangements. Part of the clones is not present; checked against another copy, under half of the missing clones reflect an unresolved V gene, and the others are unexplained. Here the sample has 250,000 or so clones; roughly 70% occur a single time. Together, the top ten hold about 0.05% of the sample. Sequenced sample: naive CD4+ T cells from blood. According to the study, the label for this sample's cell subset or site signals: true naive CD4+ T cells. These receptors came from a man younger than 40 in good health.

This clone was observed a few times. This sequence joins TRBV5-6 and TRBJ2-7; no reliable D call. V was shortened by 2 bases and J by 0 bases, with 0 bases between the two germline ends. Germline values: CDR1 SGHDT, CDR2 YYEEEE. The CDR3 loop spans 11 amino acids. The CDR3 region has the DNA TGTGCCAGCAGCTTCTCCTACGAGCAGTACTTC. This sequence encodes CASSFSYEQYF.

V usage is TRBV6-1 and J usage is TRBJ2-5; 8 bases align to TRBD1. This CDR3 has 15 residues. With 4 bases clipped from V and 5 bases from J, the junction kept 9 bases outside the gene matches. Germline lookup yields CDR1 MNHNS and CDR2 SASEGT. CDR3 residues: CASSVNQGARETQYF. The CDR3 DNA follows: TGTGCCAGCAGTGTTAATCAGGGGGCTAGGGAGACCCAGTACTTC.

The sample holds a few counts of this clone. The V and J genes are TRBV30 and TRBJ1-1, with D unresolved. The CDR3 runs 15 residues. The germline V gene encodes CDR1 GTSNPN and CDR2 SVGIG (reference sequence). Trimming took 3 bases from V and 0 from J, leaving 14 bases between them. The CDR3: CAWSAGWSMNTEAFF. For the CDR3, the DNA is TGTGCCTGGAGCGCCGGTTGGAGCATGAACACTGAAGCTTTCTTT.

This clone was seen a single time. The V call is TRBV30, the J call TRBJ2-2; D is unclear. This CDR3 contains 14 residues. Trimming shortened V by 5 bases and J by 0 bases, and 10 bases separated the two germline ends. The germline V gene has CDR1 GTSNPN and CDR2 SVGIG (reference sequence). CDR3 sequence: CAWGRISNTGELFF. The CDR3 DNA reads TGTGCCTGGGGACGGATTTCGAACACCGGGGAGCTGTTTTTT.

The rearrangement links TRBV7-2 to TRBJ2-7; D not resolved. Germline V gene sequence: CDR1 SGHTA, CDR2 FQGNSA. The CDR3 consists of 12 residues. Trimming took 6 bases from V and 7 from J, leaving 13 bases between them. The CDR3 DNA is TGTGCCAGCAGGAACCTAGGGATGGAGCAGTACTTC. It specifies CASRNLGMEQYF.